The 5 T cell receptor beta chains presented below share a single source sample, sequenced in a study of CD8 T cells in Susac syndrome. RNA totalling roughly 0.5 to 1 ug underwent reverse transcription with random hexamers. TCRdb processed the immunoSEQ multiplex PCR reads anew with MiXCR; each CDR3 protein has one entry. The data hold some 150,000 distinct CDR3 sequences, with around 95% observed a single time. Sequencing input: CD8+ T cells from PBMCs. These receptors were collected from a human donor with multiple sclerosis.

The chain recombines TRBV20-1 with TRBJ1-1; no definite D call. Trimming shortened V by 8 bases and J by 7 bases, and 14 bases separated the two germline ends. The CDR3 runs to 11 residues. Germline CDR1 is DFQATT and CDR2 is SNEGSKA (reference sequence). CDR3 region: CSPRYRNEAFF. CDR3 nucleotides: TGCAGTCCCAGGTATCGGAATGAAGCTTTCTTT.

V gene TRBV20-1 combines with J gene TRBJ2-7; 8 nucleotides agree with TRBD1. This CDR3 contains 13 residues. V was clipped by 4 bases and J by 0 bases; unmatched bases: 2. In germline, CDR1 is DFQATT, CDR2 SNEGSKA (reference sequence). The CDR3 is CSATQGDSYEQYF. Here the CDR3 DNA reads TGCAGTGCTACACAGGGGGACTCCTACGAGCAGTACTTC.

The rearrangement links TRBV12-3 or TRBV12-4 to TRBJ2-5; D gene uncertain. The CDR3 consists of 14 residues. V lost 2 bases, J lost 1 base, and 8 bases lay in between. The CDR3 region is CASSLKNIQETQYF. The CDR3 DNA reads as TGTGCCAGCAGTTTAAAGAACATCCAAGAGACCCAGTACTTC.

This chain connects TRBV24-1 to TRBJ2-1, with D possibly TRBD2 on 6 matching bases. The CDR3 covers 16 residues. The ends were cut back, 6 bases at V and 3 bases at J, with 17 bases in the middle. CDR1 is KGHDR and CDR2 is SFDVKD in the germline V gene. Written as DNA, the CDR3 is TGTGCCACCAGTCCGGGTTGGGGGGAGAGCTACAATGAGCAGTTCTTC. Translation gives CATSPGWGESYNEQFF.

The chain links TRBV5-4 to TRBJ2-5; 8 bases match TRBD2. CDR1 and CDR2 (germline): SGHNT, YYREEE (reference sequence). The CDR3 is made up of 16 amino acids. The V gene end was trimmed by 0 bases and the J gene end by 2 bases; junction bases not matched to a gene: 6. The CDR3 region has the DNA TGTGCCAGCAGCTTGGTTGGCGGGGGGTGGCAAGAGACCCAGTACTTC. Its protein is CASSLVGGGWQETQYF.